A selection of T cell receptor beta chains follows, all from one sample in a study of identical twins. TCRdb re-analysed the 5' RACE reads in MiXCR, keeping a single row per CDR3 protein. In the table there are some 460,000 distinct CDR3 sequences, 14% of which are singletons. The sample was also linked to a second study, of yellow fever vaccine responses in identical twins.

Sample: CD4+ T cells sorted from blood. These receptor sequences come from a woman under 30 in good health. CDR3s include the opening cysteine and the closing phenylalanine or tryptophan. D genes are given only for firm matches. Rows give clone size only sometimes, using once, few, many, or a class for an expanded clone.

J gene: TRBJ2-7; D gene: -; V gene: TRBV6-1; clone size: -; CDR3 length: 14; CDR3 protein: CASIPPGRGWEQYF; CDR3 DNA: TGTGCCAGCATACCGCCGGGCCGCGGATGGGAGCAGTACTTC
J gene: TRBJ1-1; D gene: TRBD1; V gene: TRBV3-1; clone size: -; CDR3 length: 16; CDR3 protein: CASSQAWTGANTEAFF; CDR3 DNA: TGTGCCAGCAGCCAAGCCTGGACAGGGGCAAACACTGAAGCTTTCTTT
J gene: TRBJ2-7; D gene: -; V gene: TRBV20-1; clone size: -; CDR3 length: 18; CDR3 protein: CSASLAPGNGLRTYEQYF; CDR3 DNA: TGCAGTGCTAGTTTGGCCCCGGGGAACGGGCTCAGAACCTACGAGCAGTACTTC
J gene: TRBJ2-7; D gene: TRBD2; V gene: TRBV5-1; clone size: -; CDR3 length: 16; CDR3 protein: CASSLGAGGPYYEQYF; CDR3 DNA: TGCGCCAGCAGCTTGGGCGCGGGGGGGCCGTACTACGAGCAGTACTTC
J gene: TRBJ2-1; D gene: -; V gene: TRBV11-2; clone size: few; CDR3 length: 11; CDR3 protein: CASGTFDEQFF; CDR3 DNA: TGTGCCAGCGGAACCTTTGATGAGCAGTTCTTC
J gene: TRBJ2-7; D gene: -; V gene: TRBV28; clone size: few; CDR3 length: 12; CDR3 protein: CASTSSPEEQYF; CDR3 DNA: TGTGCCAGCACTTCGTCCCCTGAAGAGCAGTACTTC
J gene: TRBJ2-2; D gene: TRBD2; V gene: TRBV4-1; clone size: few; CDR3 length: 17; CDR3 protein: CASSQERGLVGPGELFF; CDR3 DNA: TGCGCCAGCAGCCAAGAACGGGGACTAGTTGGTCCCGGGGAGCTGTTTTTT
J gene: TRBJ2-3; D gene: TRBD2; V gene: TRBV6-2/TRBV6-3; clone size: -; CDR3 length: 12; CDR3 protein: CASRTSADTQYF; CDR3 DNA: TGTGCCAGCAGGACTAGCGCAGATACGCAGTATTTT
J gene: TRBJ2-7; D gene: -; V gene: TRBV2; clone size: few; CDR3 length: 15; CDR3 protein: CASSDWGPGSYEQYF; CDR3 DNA: TGTGCCAGCAGTGACTGGGGCCCCGGCTCCTACGAGCAGTACTTC
J gene: TRBJ2-7; D gene: -; V gene: TRBV7-8; clone size: -; CDR3 length: 15; CDR3 protein: CASERRGAYTYEQYF; CDR3 DNA: TGTGCCAGCGAGCGTCGCGGGGCGTACACCTACGAGCAGTACTTC
J gene: TRBJ2-3; D gene: -; V gene: TRBV5-1; clone size: many; CDR3 length: 13; CDR3 protein: CASSSELTDTQYF; CDR3 DNA: TGCGCCAGCAGCTCTGAGTTGACAGATACGCAGTATTTT
J gene: TRBJ2-4; D gene: -; V gene: TRBV29-1; clone size: -; CDR3 length: 13; CDR3 protein: CSVANGAGNIQYF; CDR3 DNA: TGCAGCGTCGCCAACGGGGCGGGAAACATTCAGTACTTC
J gene: TRBJ2-7; D gene: TRBD1; V gene: TRBV5-6; clone size: -; CDR3 length: 16; CDR3 protein: CASSLVTGGGSGEQYF; CDR3 DNA: TGTGCCAGCAGCTTGGTAACAGGGGGCGGGTCGGGAGAGCAGTACTTC
J gene: TRBJ2-3; D gene: TRBD2; V gene: TRBV4-2; clone size: -; CDR3 length: 17; CDR3 protein: CASSRESQAGGVDTQYF; CDR3 DNA: TGTGCCAGCAGCCGAGAAAGCCAAGCGGGAGGCGTAGATACGCAGTATTTT
J gene: TRBJ2-1; D gene: TRBD2; V gene: TRBV20-1; clone size: many; CDR3 length: 15; CDR3 protein: CSARVPSGRIGGQFF; CDR3 DNA: TGCAGTGCTAGAGTCCCTAGCGGGAGGATAGGTGGGCAGTTCTTC
J gene: TRBJ2-1; D gene: -; V gene: TRBV29-1; clone size: once; CDR3 length: 13; CDR3 protein: CRASGPSQVEQFF; CDR3 DNA: TGCAGAGCGAGCGGACCCAGCCAGGTTGAGCAGTTCTTC
J gene: TRBJ2-2; D gene: -; V gene: TRBV10-3; clone size: few; CDR3 length: 15; CDR3 protein: CATSSVANLAGELFF; CDR3 DNA: TGTGCCACCTCTTCAGTAGCTAACTTGGCCGGGGAGCTGTTTTTT
J gene: TRBJ1-2; D gene: -; V gene: TRBV12-3/TRBV12-4; clone size: -; CDR3 length: 14; CDR3 protein: CASSLEGGYYGYTF; CDR3 DNA: TGTGCCAGCAGTTTAGAAGGAGGGTACTATGGCTACACCTTC
J gene: TRBJ1-6; D gene: TRBD1; V gene: TRBV13; clone size: -; CDR3 length: 15; CDR3 protein: CASSSRTGMNSPLHF; CDR3 DNA: TGTGCCAGCAGCTCCCGGACAGGGATGAATTCACCCCTCCACTTT
J gene: TRBJ2-2; D gene: -; V gene: TRBV5-1; clone size: few; CDR3 length: 13; CDR3 protein: CASTQRITGELFF; CDR3 DNA: TGCGCCAGCACCCAGCGGATCACCGGGGAGCTGTTTTTT
J gene: TRBJ2-1; D gene: TRBD2; V gene: TRBV11-2; clone size: -; CDR3 length: 20; CDR3 protein: CASSLDVLAGGPGSYNEQFF; CDR3 DNA: TGTGCCAGCAGCTTAGATGTGCTAGCGGGGGGTCCGGGCTCCTACAATGAGCAGTTCTTC
J gene: TRBJ2-7; D gene: -; V gene: TRBV20-1; clone size: few; CDR3 length: 15; CDR3 protein: CSARGLGDRAYEQYF; CDR3 DNA: TGCAGTGCTAGAGGTCTGGGGGATAGAGCCTACGAGCAGTACTTC
J gene: TRBJ2-7; D gene: -; V gene: TRBV7-9; clone size: -; CDR3 length: 13; CDR3 protein: CASSSRSTYEQYF; CDR3 DNA: TGTGCCAGCAGCTCCCGGTCGACATACGAGCAGTACTTC
J gene: TRBJ2-7; D gene: TRBD2; V gene: TRBV16; clone size: -; CDR3 length: 14; CDR3 protein: CASSQDFSGNEQYF; CDR3 DNA: TGTGCCAGCAGCCAAGACTTTAGCGGGAACGAGCAGTACTTC
J gene: TRBJ1-5; D gene: -; V gene: TRBV5-5; clone size: many; CDR3 length: 13; CDR3 protein: CASSDLGVQPQHF; CDR3 DNA: TGTGCCAGCAGCGACCTTGGAGTTCAGCCCCAGCATTTT
J gene: TRBJ1-2; D gene: -; V gene: TRBV27; clone size: -; CDR3 length: 13; CDR3 protein: CASSLYLSSGYTF; CDR3 DNA: TGTGCCAGCAGTTTATACCTCTCATCTGGCTACACCTTC
J gene: TRBJ2-2; D gene: -; V gene: TRBV7-9; clone size: few; CDR3 length: 13; CDR3 protein: CASSMRDTGELFF; CDR3 DNA: TGTGCCAGCAGCATGAGGGACACCGGGGAGCTGTTTTTT
J gene: TRBJ1-5; D gene: -; V gene: TRBV28; clone size: -; CDR3 length: 12; CDR3 protein: CASSLVWQPQHF; CDR3 DNA: TGTGCCAGCAGTTTAGTGTGGCAGCCCCAGCATTTT
J gene: TRBJ1-1; D gene: -; V gene: TRBV6-5; clone size: few; CDR3 length: 19; CDR3 protein: CASSYLRRRDTRTNTEAFF; CDR3 DNA: TGTGCCAGCAGTTACCTTAGAAGGAGGGACACCCGGACGAACACTGAAGCTTTCTTT
J gene: TRBJ2-6; D gene: -; V gene: TRBV2; clone size: few; CDR3 length: 15; CDR3 protein: CASRATLSGANVLTF; CDR3 DNA: TGTGCCAGCAGGGCAACACTCTCTGGGGCCAACGTCCTGACTTTC
J gene: TRBJ2-7; D gene: -; V gene: TRBV24-1; clone size: few; CDR3 length: 15; CDR3 protein: CATSDPASATYEQYF; CDR3 DNA: TGTGCCACCAGTGACCCCGCTAGCGCCACCTACGAGCAGTACTTC
J gene: TRBJ2-1; D gene: TRBD2; V gene: TRBV6-2/TRBV6-3; clone size: -; CDR3 length: 16; CDR3 protein: CASSRTSGRALNEQFF; CDR3 DNA: TGTGCCAGCAGCCGGACTAGCGGGAGGGCCTTGAATGAGCAGTTCTTC
J gene: TRBJ2-5; D gene: -; V gene: TRBV2; clone size: many; CDR3 length: 12; CDR3 protein: CASLGPEETQYF; CDR3 DNA: TGTGCCAGCCTGGGACCCGAAGAGACCCAGTACTTC
J gene: TRBJ2-1; D gene: -; V gene: TRBV29-1; clone size: many; CDR3 length: 14; CDR3 protein: CSVEGLHSYNEQFF; CDR3 DNA: TGCAGCGTTGAAGGACTTCACTCCTACAATGAGCAGTTCTTC
J gene: TRBJ2-7; D gene: TRBD2; V gene: TRBV2; clone size: few; CDR3 length: 14; CDR3 protein: CASDTGTSGNVQYF; CDR3 DNA: TGTGCCAGCGATACCGGGACTAGCGGGAACGTGCAGTACTTC
J gene: TRBJ2-1; D gene: TRBD2; V gene: TRBV7-2; clone size: -; CDR3 length: 16; CDR3 protein: CASSLQTSGFYNEQFF; CDR3 DNA: TGTGCCAGCAGCTTACAGACTAGCGGGTTCTACAATGAGCAGTTCTTC
J gene: TRBJ2-7; D gene: -; V gene: TRBV6-5; clone size: -; CDR3 length: 19; CDR3 protein: CASSYRSGTWTPTPYEQYF; CDR3 DNA: TGTGCCAGCAGTTACCGAAGTGGTACTTGGACACCCACTCCCTACGAGCAGTACTTC
J gene: TRBJ1-2; D gene: -; V gene: TRBV3-1; clone size: few; CDR3 length: 14; CDR3 protein: CASSRNGWDYGYTF; CDR3 DNA: TGTGCCAGCAGCCGGAACGGCTGGGACTATGGCTACACCTTC
J gene: TRBJ2-5; D gene: -; V gene: TRBV7-2; clone size: few; CDR3 length: 16; CDR3 protein: CASSQRSSYTGETQYF; CDR3 DNA: TGTGCCAGCAGCCAGAGGTCTAGCTACACGGGAGAGACCCAGTACTTC
J gene: TRBJ2-5; D gene: TRBD2; V gene: TRBV29-1; clone size: -; CDR3 length: 15; CDR3 protein: CSVENNGGGWETQYF; CDR3 DNA: TGCAGCGTTGAGAACAACGGCGGGGGATGGGAGACCCAGTACTTC
J gene: TRBJ1-6; D gene: -; V gene: TRBV24-1; clone size: few; CDR3 length: 14; CDR3 protein: CATSGGTENSPLHF; CDR3 DNA: TGTGCCACCAGTGGAGGGACTGAGAATTCACCCCTCCACTTT
J gene: TRBJ2-4; D gene: -; V gene: TRBV3-1; clone size: few; CDR3 length: 13; CDR3 protein: CASSQVMNAIQYF; CDR3 DNA: TGTGCCAGCAGCCAAGTAATGAACGCCATTCAGTACTTC
J gene: TRBJ1-1; D gene: -; V gene: TRBV5-1; clone size: many; CDR3 length: 13; CDR3 protein: CASSLSLVSEAFF; CDR3 DNA: TGCGCCAGCAGCTTGTCATTGGTCTCTGAAGCTTTCTTT
J gene: TRBJ2-3; D gene: -; V gene: TRBV9; clone size: few; CDR3 length: 15; CDR3 protein: CASSVESRGTDTQYF; CDR3 DNA: TGTGCCAGCAGCGTAGAGTCTCGGGGAACAGATACGCAGTATTTT
J gene: TRBJ2-2; D gene: TRBD2; V gene: TRBV19; clone size: -; CDR3 length: 13; CDR3 protein: CASSWTSGRELFF; CDR3 DNA: TGTGCCAGTAGCTGGACTAGCGGGAGGGAGCTGTTTTTT
J gene: TRBJ2-7; D gene: TRBD2; V gene: TRBV6-2/TRBV6-3; clone size: few; CDR3 length: 14; CDR3 protein: CASNGLADSYEQYF; CDR3 DNA: TGTGCCAGCAACGGACTAGCGGACTCCTACGAGCAGTACTTC
J gene: TRBJ2-1; D gene: TRBD2; V gene: TRBV20-1; clone size: -; CDR3 length: 13; CDR3 protein: CSPIAGPYNEQFF; CDR3 DNA: TGCAGTCCAATAGCGGGCCCCTACAATGAGCAGTTCTTC
J gene: TRBJ2-7; D gene: -; V gene: TRBV9; clone size: many; CDR3 length: 15; CDR3 protein: CASSPTGTLTYEQYF; CDR3 DNA: TGTGCCAGCAGCCCAACCGGGACGCTTACCTACGAGCAGTACTTC